Below, 13 T cell receptor beta chains from the same sample are listed, as sequenced in a study of cytomegalovirus exposure and HLA in healthy donors. PCR used 60 Vbeta primers and 13 Jbeta primers. Profiling relied on immunoSEQ multiplex PCR, and the TCRdb table lists in-frame clones only, not all of them. The data contain under 140,000 clones, about 86% of them seen just once; the ten biggest clones take up 1.5% to 2%. The material sequenced was PBMCs. The receptors originated from a man aged 40-55 years in good health and CMV-seronegative.

This chain joins TRBV30 and TRBJ1-1, with D perhaps matching TRBD1 (6 bases). The CDR3 has 13 amino acids. CDR1 is GTSNPN and CDR2 is SVGIG in the germline V gene (reference sequence). V lost 1 base and J 5 bases, leaving 11 bases between the germline ends. The CDR3 reads CAWSAQGGTEAFF. CDR3 in DNA: TGTGCCTGGAGTGCACAAGGGGGAACTGAAGCTTTCTTT.

This chain links TRBV28 with TRBJ2-7; a weak D match, TRBD2 (6 bases). The CDR3 consists of 16 residues. The V end was cut by 4 bases, the J end by 3 bases, with 19 bases between. The germline V gene has CDR1 MDHEN and CDR2 SYDVKM. The CDR3, as DNA: TGTGCCAGCAGTTCCCCTGGGGAGGTCCAGCTCTACGAGCAGTACTTC. Encoded protein: CASSSPGEVQLYEQYF.

V gene TRBV30 combines with J gene TRBJ2-7; TRBD2 is a possible D gene (5 bases). This CDR3 region has 14 residues. The germline V gene has CDR1 GTSNPN and CDR2 SVGIG (reference sequence). V was cut by 0 bases and J by 2 bases, with 11 bases left in between. DNA of the CDR3: TGTGCCTGGAGTGTAGGAGGCAGCGCCTACGAGCAGTACTTC. It is translated as CAWSVGGSAYEQYF.

V usage is TRBV18 and J usage is TRBJ2-7; D possibly corresponds to TRBD2 (6 bases). With 3 bases removed from V and 7 bases from J, the gap between germline ends came to 22 bases. The CDR3 is 16 amino acids. Per the germline V gene, CDR1 is KGHSH and CDR2 is LQKENI. In DNA form, the CDR3 reads TGTGCCAGCTCACCCGCAGGAGGGACCCCACCACGAGAGCAGTACTTC. This encodes CASSPAGGTPPREQYF.

The chain employs TRBV30 and TRBJ1-2; D is undetermined. The V gene lost 3 bases and the J gene lost 3 bases, with 11 bases spanning the gap. Germline V gene data show CDR1 as GTSNPN and CDR2 as SVGIG (reference sequence). The CDR3 sequence is 13 residues long. CDR3: CAWRPYVDYGYTF. DNA of the CDR3: TGTGCCTGGAGGCCATACGTAGACTATGGCTACACCTTC. Looking up the rest from reference TRBV30 and TRBJ1-2 gives the full variable domain: SQTIHQWPATLVQPVGSPLSLECTVEGTSNPNLYWYRQAAGRGLQLLFYSVGIGQISSEVPQNLSASRPQDRQFILSSKKLLLSDSGFYLCAWRPYVDYGYTFGSGTRLTVV.

This clone was seen just once. The genes are TRBV28 and TRBJ1-1; perhaps TRBD1 as D (5 bases). V was shortened by 3 bases and J by 2 bases, with 10 bases between the two germline ends. CDR1 is MDHEN and CDR2 is SYDVKM in the germline V gene. This CDR3 spans 14 amino acids. The CDR3 sequence: CASSLGGENTEAFF. The CDR3 DNA is TGTGCCAGCAGTTTGGGGGGGGAAAACACTGAAGCTTTCTTT.

V and J are TRBV27 and TRBJ2-2; tentative D call: TRBD2 (7 bases). Germline V gives CDR1 MNHEY, CDR2 SMNVEV (reference sequence). V was shortened by 7 bases and J by 7 bases, with 16 bases between the two germline ends. The CDR3 loop spans 14 amino acids. The CDR3 DNA reads TGTGCCAGCAAGAGGGGGGGAACGGGCGGGGAGCTGTTTTTT. Its protein is CASKRGGTGGELFF.

The chain has TRBV4-1 and TRBJ2-2; 7 bases are shared with TRBD1. The CDR3 is made up of 15 amino acids. V lost 2 bases and J lost 4; bases outside the gene matches: 4. Per the germline V gene, CDR1 is MGHRA and CDR2 is YSYEKL. The CDR3 loop reads CASSQLDRITGELFF. The CDR3 DNA reads TGCGCCAGCAGCCAACTGGACAGGATCACCGGGGAGCTGTTTTTT.

V gene TRBV7-6 combines with J gene TRBJ2-1, with D unresolved. The germline V gene has CDR1 SGHVS and CDR2 FNYEAQ. The CDR3 sequence is 15 residues long. With 2 bases removed from V and 0 bases from J, the gap between germline ends came to 8 bases. CDR3 sequence (DNA): TGTGCCAGCAGCTTACGTACAGACTCCTACAATGAGCAGTTCTTC. Its protein is CASSLRTDSYNEQFF.

The V and J genes are TRBV7-9 and TRBJ1-1; perhaps TRBD1 as D (5 bases). The germline V and J ends were trimmed by 2 bases and 7 bases, with 5 bases remaining between them. Germline CDR1 SEHNR, CDR2 FQNEAQ (reference sequence). This CDR3 has 11 residues. The chain's CDR3 is CASSLQGEAFF. CDR3 nucleotides: TGTGCCAGCAGCTTACAGGGTGAAGCTTTCTTT. Using reference TRBV7-9 and TRBJ1-1 for the parts outside the CDR3, the full variable domain is DTGVSQNPRHKITKRGQNVTFRCDPISEHNRLYWYRQTLGQGPEFLTYFQNEAQLEKSRLLSDRFSAERPKGSFSTLEIQRTEQGDSAMYLCASSLQGEAFFGQGTRLTVV.

V and J are TRBV28 and TRBJ2-2; 8 nucleotides match TRBD1. Losses at the gene ends were 4 bases for V and 7 bases for J; bases not matched to a gene: 8. CDR3 length: 15 residues. Germline CDR1 reads MDHEN; CDR2 reads SYDVKM. The CDR3, as DNA: TGTGCCAGCAGTTCGGGACAGGTGGGCTACGGGGAGCTGTTTTTT. This encodes CASSSGQVGYGELFF. Full variable domain (outside the CDR3, taken from reference TRBV28 and TRBJ2-2): DVKVTQSSRYLVKRTGEKVFLECVQDMDHENMFWYRQDPGLGLRLIYFSYDVKMKEKGDIPEGYSVSREKKERFSLILESASTNQTSMYLCASSSGQVGYGELFFGEGSRLTVL.

This rearrangement joins TRBV29-1 to TRBJ1-1, with TRBD1 matching 7 bases. The J segment lost 3 bases and the V segment lost 5 bases, leaving 6 bases of the junction unmatched. Germline CDR1 and CDR2: SQVTM and ANQGSEA. The CDR3 runs to 13 residues. Written as DNA, the CDR3 is TGCAGCGTTTCCGGGACAGTCGACACTGAAGCTTTCTTT. The encoded protein is CSVSGTVDTEAFF. Filled out from reference TRBV29-1 and TRBJ1-1, the complete variable domain reads SAVISQKPSRDICQRGTSLTIQCQVDSQVTMMFWYRQQPGQSLTLIATANQGSEATYESGFVIDKFPISRPNLTFSTLTVSNMSPEDSSIYLCSVSGTVDTEAFFGQGTRLTVV.

The chain carries TRBV5-1 and TRBJ2-1; a possible D gene is TRBD2 (6 bases). V lost 0 bases and J lost 7, with 14 bases in between. Per germline, CDR1 SGHRS and CDR2 YFSETQ. The length of the CDR3 is 15 residues. CDR3 DNA sequence: TGCGCCAGCAGCTTGGTAGGGAACAGCGGGAATGAGCAGTTCTTC. It is translated as CASSLVGNSGNEQFF.